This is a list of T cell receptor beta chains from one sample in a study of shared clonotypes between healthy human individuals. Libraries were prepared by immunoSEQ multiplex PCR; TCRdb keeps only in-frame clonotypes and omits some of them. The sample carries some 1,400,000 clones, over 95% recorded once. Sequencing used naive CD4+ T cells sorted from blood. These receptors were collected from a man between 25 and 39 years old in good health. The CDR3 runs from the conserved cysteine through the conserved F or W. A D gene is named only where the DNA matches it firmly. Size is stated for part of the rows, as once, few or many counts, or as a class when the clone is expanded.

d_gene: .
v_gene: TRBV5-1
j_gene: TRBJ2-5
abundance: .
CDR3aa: CASSSDLRQETQYF
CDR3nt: TGCGCCAGCAGCTCAGATCTCAGGCAAGAGACCCAGTACTTC

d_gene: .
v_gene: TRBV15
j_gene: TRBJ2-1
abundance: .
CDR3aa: CATSRRGAINEQFF
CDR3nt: TGTGCCACCAGCAGAAGGGGGGCAATTAATGAGCAGTTCTTC

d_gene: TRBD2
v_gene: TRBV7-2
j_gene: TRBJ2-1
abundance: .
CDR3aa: CASSLASTSGVNEQFF
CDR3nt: TGTGCCAGCAGCTTGGCTTCCACTAGCGGGGTTAATGAGCAGTTCTTC

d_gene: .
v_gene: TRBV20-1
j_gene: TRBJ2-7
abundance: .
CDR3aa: CSARVISEQYF
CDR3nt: TGCAGTGCTAGAGTTATTAGCGAGCAGTACTTC

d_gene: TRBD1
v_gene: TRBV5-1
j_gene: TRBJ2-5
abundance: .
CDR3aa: CASSMAGTEETQYF
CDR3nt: TGCGCCAGCAGCATGGCCGGGACAGAAGAGACCCAGTACTTC

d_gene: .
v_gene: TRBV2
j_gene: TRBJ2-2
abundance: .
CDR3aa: CASRENTGELFF
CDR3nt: TGTGCCAGCAGAGAGAACACCGGGGAGCTGTTTTTT

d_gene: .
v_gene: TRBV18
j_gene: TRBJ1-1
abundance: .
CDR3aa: CASSPPNHQGGSEAFF
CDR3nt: TGTGCCAGCTCACCACCGAACCATCAGGGAGGTTCTGAAGCTTTCTTT

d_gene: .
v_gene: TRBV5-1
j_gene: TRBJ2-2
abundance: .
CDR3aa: CASKVSDTGELFF
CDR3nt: TGCGCCAGCAAGGTTTCAGACACCGGGGAGCTGTTTTTT

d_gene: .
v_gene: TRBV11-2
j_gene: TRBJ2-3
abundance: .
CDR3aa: CASSLSSTGTQYF
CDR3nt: TGTGCCAGCAGCTTATCCTCAACGGGTACGCAGTATTTT

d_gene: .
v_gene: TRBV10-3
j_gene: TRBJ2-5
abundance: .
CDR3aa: CAISEQGETQYF
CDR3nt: TGTGCCATCAGTGAACAGGGTGAGACCCAGTACTTC

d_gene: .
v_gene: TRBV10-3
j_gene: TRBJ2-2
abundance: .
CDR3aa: CAISERIAAINTGELFF
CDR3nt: TGTGCCATCAGTGAGAGAATAGCGGCTATTAACACCGGGGAGCTGTTTTTT

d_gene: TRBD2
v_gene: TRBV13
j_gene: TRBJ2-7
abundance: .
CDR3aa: CASRPQASGRAGEQYF
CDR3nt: TGTGCCAGCAGACCTCAAGCTAGCGGGAGGGCTGGAGAGCAGTACTTC

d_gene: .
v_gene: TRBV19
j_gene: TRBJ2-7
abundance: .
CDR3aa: CASSIGHGDYEQYF
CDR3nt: TGTGCCAGTAGTATTGGACACGGTGACTACGAGCAGTACTTC

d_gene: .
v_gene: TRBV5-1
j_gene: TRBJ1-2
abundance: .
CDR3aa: CASSPGLLSGNGYTF
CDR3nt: TGCGCCAGCAGCCCGGGACTGCTGTCAGGGAATGGCTACACCTTC

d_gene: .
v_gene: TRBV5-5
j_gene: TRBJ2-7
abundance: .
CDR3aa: CASSARLRDFPYEQYF
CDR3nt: TGTGCCAGCAGCGCAAGGCTCCGGGACTTTCCCTACGAGCAGTACTTC

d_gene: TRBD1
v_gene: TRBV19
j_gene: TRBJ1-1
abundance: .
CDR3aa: CASNAGGYTEAFF
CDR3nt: TGTGCCAGTAATGCAGGGGGATACACTGAAGCTTTCTTT

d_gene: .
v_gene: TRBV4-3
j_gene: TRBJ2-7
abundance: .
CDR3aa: CASSSRSGAEQYF
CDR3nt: TGCGCCAGCAGCTCCCGCTCAGGGGCCGAGCAGTACTTC

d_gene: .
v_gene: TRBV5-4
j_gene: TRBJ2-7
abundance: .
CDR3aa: CASSLTGDGYEQYF
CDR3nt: TGTGCCAGCAGCTTGACGGGAGACGGCTACGAGCAGTACTTC

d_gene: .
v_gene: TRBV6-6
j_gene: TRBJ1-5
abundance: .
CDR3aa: CASTADSNQPQHF
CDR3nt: TGTGCCAGCACGGCCGATAGCAATCAGCCCCAGCATTTT

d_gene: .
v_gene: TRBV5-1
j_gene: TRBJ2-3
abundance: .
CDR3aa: CASKEPSTDTQYF
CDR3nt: TGCGCCAGCAAGGAGCCAAGCACAGATACGCAGTATTTT

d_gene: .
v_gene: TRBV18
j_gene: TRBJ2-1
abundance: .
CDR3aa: CASSQPDSYNEQFF
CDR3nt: TGTGCCAGCTCACAACCAGACTCCTACAATGAGCAGTTCTTC

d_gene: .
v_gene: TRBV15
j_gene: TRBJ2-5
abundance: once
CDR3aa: CATSRAAASGETQYF
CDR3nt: TGTGCCACCAGCAGAGCGGCTGCTTCTGGGGAGACCCAGTACTTC

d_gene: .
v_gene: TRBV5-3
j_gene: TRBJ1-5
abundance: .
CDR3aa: CARSLGAYSNQPQHF
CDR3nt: TGTGCCAGAAGCTTGGGTGCATATAGCAATCAGCCCCAGCATTTT

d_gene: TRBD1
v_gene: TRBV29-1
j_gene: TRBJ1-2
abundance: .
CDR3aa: CSARFRGPKDYGYTF
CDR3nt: TGCAGCGCCCGATTCAGGGGGCCGAAGGACTATGGCTACACCTTC

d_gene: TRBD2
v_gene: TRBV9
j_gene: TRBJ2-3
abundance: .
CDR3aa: CASSVLAGVTDTQYF
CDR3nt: TGTGCCAGCAGCGTACTAGCGGGAGTCACAGATACGCAGTATTTT

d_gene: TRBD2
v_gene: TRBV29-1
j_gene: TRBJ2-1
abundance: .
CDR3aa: CSVEDSGTSSDEQFF
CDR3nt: TGCAGCGTTGAAGATTCCGGGACTAGCTCCGATGAGCAGTTCTTC

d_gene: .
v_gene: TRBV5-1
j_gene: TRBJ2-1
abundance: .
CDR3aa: CASSPASNEQFF
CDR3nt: TGCGCCAGCAGCCCGGCGAGTAATGAGCAGTTCTTC

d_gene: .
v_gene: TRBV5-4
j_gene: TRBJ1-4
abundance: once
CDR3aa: CASSSTTEAEKLFF
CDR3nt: TGTGCCAGCAGCTCCACGACGGAAGCTGAAAAACTGTTTTTT

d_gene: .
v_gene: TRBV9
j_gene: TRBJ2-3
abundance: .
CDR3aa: CASSVFSVSDTQYF
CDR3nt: TGTGCCAGCAGCGTATTCAGCGTTTCAGATACGCAGTATTTT

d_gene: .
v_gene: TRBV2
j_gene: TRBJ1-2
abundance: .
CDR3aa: CASSEGTNYGYTF
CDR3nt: TGTGCCAGCAGTGAAGGAACTAACTATGGCTACACCTTC

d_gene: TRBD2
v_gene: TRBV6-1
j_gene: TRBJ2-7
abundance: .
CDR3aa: CASIRASGHSYEQYF
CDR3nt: TGTGCCAGCATTCGAGCTAGCGGGCACTCCTACGAGCAGTACTTC

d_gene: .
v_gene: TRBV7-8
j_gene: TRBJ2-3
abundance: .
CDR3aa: CASSARRPVLDPGTDTQYF
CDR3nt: TGTGCCAGCAGCGCGAGGCGCCCAGTTTTGGACCCTGGAACAGATACGCAGTATTTT

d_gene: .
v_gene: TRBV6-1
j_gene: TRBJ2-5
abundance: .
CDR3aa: CACSLINLYQETQYF
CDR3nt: TGTGCCTGCAGTCTCATTAATCTGTACCAAGAGACCCAGTACTTC

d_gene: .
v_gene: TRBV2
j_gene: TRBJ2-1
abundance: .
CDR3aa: CASSDGLSYNEQFF
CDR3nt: TGTGCCAGCAGTGATGGACTATCATACAATGAGCAGTTCTTC

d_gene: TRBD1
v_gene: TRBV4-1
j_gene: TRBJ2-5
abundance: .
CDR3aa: CASSPKGTGSLQETQYF
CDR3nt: TGCGCCAGCAGCCCGAAGGGGACAGGGTCCTTACAAGAGACCCAGTACTTC